This is a list of T cell receptor beta chains from one sample in a study of T cell responses to AZD1222 COVID-19 vaccine. Only in-frame clones appear in the TCRdb table, and some are missing; sequencing was by immunoSEQ multiplex PCR. Of over 140,000 clones listed, roughly 89% are singletons. Sample: peripheral blood, taken on day 0 of AZD1222 vaccination. Source of these receptors: an adult in good health. Each CDR3 is given with its conserved first and last residue. D genes are given only for firm matches. For some rows the clone size is stated as once, few or many, or as a class when expanded; others skip it.

D,V,size,J,DNA,CDR3
NA,TRBV6-6,NA,TRBJ1-4,TGTGCCAGCAGCCCAACGGTGGCTAATGAAAAACTGTTTTTT,CASSPTVANEKLFF
NA,TRBV10-3,NA,TRBJ2-1,TGTGCCATCAGTGAGTCGAGGGGGATTTCTTCGATGGGCGGGAGTTACAATGAGCAGTTCTTC,CAISESRGISSMGGSYNEQFF
NA,TRBV4-2,NA,TRBJ1-5,TGTGCCAGCAGCCAAGTCGGAACAGGGAGTAATCAGCCCCAGCATTTT,CASSQVGTGSNQPQHF
NA,TRBV5-1,NA,TRBJ2-7,TGCGCCAGCAGCTTGGAGGGCAGCTCCTACGAGCAGTACTTC,CASSLEGSSYEQYF
TRBD1,TRBV13,NA,TRBJ2-3,TGTGCCAGCAGCAAGGGACAGCGCACAGATACGCAGTATTTT,CASSKGQRTDTQYF
NA,TRBV10-1,NA,TRBJ2-3,TGCGCCAGCAGTGACGGTGGGACAGATACGCAGTATTTT,CASSDGGTDTQYF
NA,TRBV6-5,NA,TRBJ2-1,TGTGCCAGCAGGCCCATGGACAATGAGCAGTTCTTC,CASRPMDNEQFF
NA,TRBV13,NA,TRBJ1-1,TGTGCCAGCAGCTTAGCTCGCAGGGTCGGCACTGAAGCTTTCTTT,CASSLARRVGTEAFF
NA,TRBV9,NA,TRBJ2-7,TGTGCCAGCAGCGTAGGAGGCAGGGCGGTCGAGCAGTACTTC,CASSVGGRAVEQYF
NA,TRBV6-5,few,TRBJ2-7,TGTGCCAGCAACGAAGGGCGTGGGGCCTACGAGCAGTACTTC,CASNEGRGAYEQYF
NA,TRBV5-1,once,TRBJ2-2,TGCGCCAGCAGCTTGGACGCGGGAATGAACACCGGGGAGCTGTTTTTT,CASSLDAGMNTGELFF
NA,TRBV6-6,few,TRBJ2-7,TGTGCCAGCAGTTACTCGGCAGTTACCTACGAGCAGTACTTC,CASSYSAVTYEQYF
TRBD2,TRBV28,NA,TRBJ2-7,TGTGCCAGCCTTCCCGCAAGCGGGAGTGGGGAGCAGTACTTC,CASLPASGSGEQYF
TRBD1,TRBV24-1,NA,TRBJ1-2,TGTGCCACCAACGCAGGGGGTGCGGGCTACACCTTC,CATNAGGAGYTF
NA,TRBV2,NA,TRBJ2-1,TGTGCCAGCAGTCTCGGGCCCAACGAAATCAATGAGCAGTTCTTC,CASSLGPNEINEQFF
NA,TRBV7-9,NA,TRBJ1-1,TGTGCCAGCAGCTTTATCAGCACTGAAGCTTTCTTT,CASSFISTEAFF
NA,TRBV10-3,NA,TRBJ2-7,TGTGCCAGCGGAACCGGGACGGGAACCTACGAGCAGTACTTC,CASGTGTGTYEQYF
NA,TRBV5-1,NA,TRBJ2-7,TGCGCCAGCAGCTTGAACGGGGGATGGGGGTACTTC,CASSLNGGWGYF
TRBD1,TRBV28,NA,TRBJ1-2,TGTGCCAGCAATGAAATGGGACGGGGACAGGCTTTTAGAGGCTACACCTTC,CASNEMGRGQAFRGYTF
TRBD2,TRBV28,NA,TRBJ2-2,TGTGCCAGCACCCCGGGGGGGAACACCGGGGAGCTGTTTTTT,CASTPGGNTGELFF
NA,TRBV20-1,NA,TRBJ2-1,TGCAGTGCTAGTATGGGAGCGCACAATGAGCAGTTCTTC,CSASMGAHNEQFF
NA,TRBV6-2/TRBV6-3,many,TRBJ2-7,TGTGCCAGCAGTTACTCGGACAGCTCCTACGAGCAGTACTTC,CASSYSDSSYEQYF
NA,TRBV2,NA,TRBJ2-2,TGTGCCAGCAGTCAGAACACCGGGGAGCTGTTTTTT,CASSQNTGELFF
NA,TRBV3-1/TRBV3-2,NA,TRBJ2-1,TGTGCCAGCAGACCTTCCGGGATTAGGTACAATGAGCAGTTCTTC,CASRPSGIRYNEQFF
TRBD1,TRBV29-1,NA,TRBJ2-2,TGCAGCGTTGACGGATTTACAGGGGTCACCGGGGAGCTGTTTTTT,CSVDGFTGVTGELFF
NA,TRBV4-2,NA,TRBJ2-2,TGTGCCAGCAGCCAAGGTGTGCAGGGCGAGGGGAACACCGGGGAGCTGTTTTTT,CASSQGVQGEGNTGELFF
NA,TRBV20-1,NA,TRBJ2-7,TGCAGTGCCCTCCCGGGCACCCAGCAGTACTTC,CSALPGTQQYF
NA,TRBV6-5,once,TRBJ2-2,TGTGCCAGCAGCGGTTGGCAGGCTAACACCGGGGAGCTGTTTTTT,CASSGWQANTGELFF
NA,TRBV9,NA,TRBJ2-3,TGTGCCAGCAGCCCTTGGGCTAGCACAGATACGCAGTATTTT,CASSPWASTDTQYF
NA,TRBV28,NA,TRBJ2-5,TGTGCCAGCAGTTTCCTGGGGGCCGAAGGGGAGACCCAGTACTTC,CASSFLGAEGETQYF
NA,TRBV19,once,TRBJ2-7,TGTGCCAGTAGTATCAACGCCCTGGGTGGAACCTACGAGCAGTACTTC,CASSINALGGTYEQYF
NA,TRBV7-2,NA,TRBJ2-1,TGTGCCAGCAGCTTATACAGCCTCAATGAGCAGTTCTTC,CASSLYSLNEQFF
NA,TRBV19,NA,TRBJ1-2,TGTGCCAGTAGTAAGACCGGGACGGGTTATGGCTACACCTTC,CASSKTGTGYGYTF
TRBD2,TRBV2,once,TRBJ2-3,TGTGCCAGCAGTGCTAGCCTCGGGAGGACAGATACGCAGTATTTT,CASSASLGRTDTQYF
NA,TRBV5-6,once,TRBJ2-1,TGTGCCAGCAGAACCGGGACACCCGATGAGCAGTTCTTC,CASRTGTPDEQFF
NA,TRBV9,NA,TRBJ1-3,TGTGCCAGCAGCAACCGGGCCGCTGACTCTGGAAACACCATATATTTT,CASSNRAADSGNTIYF
NA,TRBV5-6,NA,TRBJ1-3,TGTGCCAGCAGCTTCGGTATCTCTGTTGGAAACACCATATATTTT,CASSFGISVGNTIYF
NA,TRBV29-1,NA,TRBJ2-7,TGCAGCGTTGGGGGCAGGACGAGCTCCTACGAGCAGTACTTC,CSVGGRTSSYEQYF
TRBD1,TRBV28,NA,TRBJ1-6,TGTGCCAGCAGTTCCCGGGACAGCTATAATTCACCCCTCCACTTT,CASSSRDSYNSPLHF
TRBD2,TRBV11-2,NA,TRBJ2-1,TGTGCCAGCAGTCTTACTAGCGGGGGGGCCTATGAGCAGTTCTTC,CASSLTSGGAYEQFF